The clone carrying this TCR beta chain was detected only a few times. Its antigen is not identified. This specimen belongs to a study of T cell repertoires in cytomegalovirus infection. Turning to the study itself: Use of recently identified HLA-C-restricted and well-studied HLA-B-restricted CMV epitopes was part of the study. Based on public TCR beta signatures, there were indications of CMV infection and of a matching HLA type.

MiXCR, applied by TCRdb to the reads, yields one record per CDR3 protein. The table shows approximately 1,000,000 distinct CDR3 sequences, with about 33% occurring only once. General study findings and limits: Clonotype analysis showed dominance of the ex vivo response by HLA-C-restricted CMV-specific TCR beta clonotypes. Adding up the frequency of public TCR beta families identified people who carried CMV plus the relevant HLA.

Trimming pared 1 base from V and 0 bases from J, leaving 17 bases between. The CDR3 extends over 18 amino acids. Germline CDR1 SGHDT, CDR2 YYEEEE. The source material was cultured CD8+ T cells from PBMCs, sampled from culture after CMV antigen stimulation. The origin of this receptor is a human donor in good health (CMV status not recorded). Some clones in this sample may be carry-over from other donors' samples. The J gene is TRBJ1-3, the V gene TRBV5-6, with no clear D. CDR3 nucleotides: TGTGCCAGCAGCTTGACCGGGCGACTGCAACCCTCTGGAAACACCATATATTTT. Its translation: CASSLTGRLQPSGNTIYF.